These 7 T cell receptor beta chains originate from one sample sequenced in a study of blood T cell repertoires in COVID-19. Produced via immunoSEQ multiplex PCR; TCRdb's table is partial and in-frame only. This sample has over 150,000 clones, with approximately 83% found just once. Sequencing used peripheral blood. Receptor source: a woman aged 55-69 years with acute or convalescent COVID-19.

The chain links TRBV11-3 to TRBJ2-5; TRBD2 aligns across 11 bases. Trimming cost V 3 bases and J 7 bases; bases outside gene matches: 10. The CDR3 extends over 16 amino acids. Germline assignment: CDR1 SGHNT and CDR2 YENEEA. Here the CDR3 DNA reads TGTGCCAGCAGCTTCTCTTCGACTAGCGGGGCGGGGACCCAGTACTTC. It codes for CASSFSSTSGAGTQYF. Full variable domain (rest looked up from reference TRBV11-3 and TRBJ2-5): EAGVVQSPRYKIIEKKQPVAFWCNPISGHNTLYWYLQNLGQGPELLIRYENEEAVDDSQLPKDRFSAERLKGVDSTLKIQPAELGDSAVYLCASSFSSTSGAGTQYFGPGTRLLVL.

The rearrangement links TRBV3-1 (or the pseudogene TRBV3-2) to TRBJ1-1; 9 bases map to TRBD1. Germline CDR1 LGHDT, CDR2 YNNKEL (reference sequence). After removal of 4 bases from V and 6 bases from J, the junction contained 3 bases not matched to a gene. CDR3 length: 13 amino acids. CDR3 residues: CASSLRQGAEAFF. Here the CDR3 DNA reads TGTGCCAGCAGCCTCCGACAGGGGGCTGAAGCTTTCTTT.

DNA of the CDR3: TGTGCCAGCAGCCTCGGACAGGGGGGTTCCTACGAGCAGTACTTC. This gives the protein CASSLGQGGSYEQYF. The chain employs TRBV13 and TRBJ2-7; 10 bases agree with TRBD1. The germline gives CDR1 PRHDT, CDR2 FYEKMQ (reference sequence). CDR3 length equals 15 residues. The trim removed 5 bases at V and 1 base at J, leaving 5 bases unmatched.

This chain connects TRBV6-5 to TRBJ1-1; TRBD1 is a possible D gene (5 bases). CDR1 and CDR2 from the germline V gene are MNHEY and SVGAGI. This CDR3 is 14 amino acids long. Trimming removed 7 bases at V and 6 bases at J, with 18 bases between. The CDR3: CASNDLGGLPEAFF. CDR3 in DNA: TGTGCCAGCAACGACTTGGGGGGACTTCCTGAAGCTTTCTTT.

This chain joins TRBV29-1 and TRBJ1-1; the D gene is possibly TRBD1 (6 bases). Looked up from germline, CDR1 is SQVTM and CDR2 is ANQGSEA. With 7 bases removed from V and 3 bases from J, the gap between germline ends came to 12 bases. The CDR3 sequence is 12 residues long. The CDR3 nucleotides read TGCAGCGCAACAGGGCCGGACACTGAAGCTTTCTTT. Translating gives CSATGPDTEAFF.

The rearrangement uses TRBV7-8 and TRBJ2-7, with 9 bases fitting TRBD2. The CDR3 has 15 residues. With 4 bases clipped from V and 6 bases from J, the junction kept 10 bases outside the gene matches. The germline gives CDR1 SGHVS, CDR2 FQNEAQ. CDR3 in DNA: TGTGCCAGCAGCTCCGCGGGGCGGGGGGGCCTCGAGCAGTACTTC. As protein: CASSSAGRGGLEQYF.

V usage is TRBV5-1 and J usage is TRBJ2-4, with 8 bases identical to TRBD1. The CDR3 is made up of 16 amino acids. V lost 0 bases and J lost 2; bases outside the gene matches: 4. The V gene's germline CDR1 is SGHRS and CDR2 YFSETQ. CDR3 in amino acids: CASSLEDRETKNIQYF. The CDR3, as DNA: TGCGCCAGCAGCTTGGAGGACAGGGAGACCAAAAACATTCAGTACTTC.